Below are 23 T cell receptor beta chains sequenced from a single sample in a study of regulatory T cells in long-lasting Graves disease. Time point here: persistent/refractory GD, antithyroid drugs over 5 years with positive TRAb. Researchers made the TCR library from RNA that was extracted from PBMCs. iRepertoire HTBI primers and Arm-PCR of CDR3 regions built TCR beta libraries. Each CDR3 protein is one row after TCRdb ran MiXCR on the multiplex PCR reads. This table holds approximately 440,000 distinct CDR3 sequences, 23% found once. The material sequenced was peripheral blood mononuclear cells (PBMCs), taken when the disease was refractory, from a patient treated with antithyroid drugs. The receptors originated from a female donor with Graves disease.

J is TRBJ1-4 and V is TRBV24-1; D perhaps matches TRBD1 (5 bases). Per the germline V gene, CDR1 is KGHDR and CDR2 is SFDVKD. The CDR3 has 13 residues. Deletions cut 7 bases from V and 8 bases from J, with 13 bases between. As DNA, the CDR3 is TGTGCCACCAGCGGGGGATGGGGCGAAAAACTGTTTTTT. Protein product: CATSGGWGEKLFF.

Comment on this clonotype: A read error may be the cause here, since a much bigger clone is one base away. This chain links TRBV24-1 with TRBJ2-6, with 7 nucleotides matching TRBD1. The CDR3 is 17 amino acids. Germline V gene lookup returns CDR1 KGHDR and CDR2 SFDVKD. The CDR3 DNA sequence: TGTGCCACCAGTGATACAGGGGAGATCTCTGGGGCCAACGTCCCGACTTTC. Residues: CATSDTGEISGANVPTF.

The chain recombines TRBV3-1 with TRBJ1-5; D gene unclear. The germline CDR1 and CDR2 sequences are LGHDT and YNNKEL (reference sequence). This CDR3 has 13 amino acids. V dropped 0 bases and J dropped 6 bases, with 6 bases sitting between them. Written as DNA, the CDR3 is TGTGCCAGCAGCCAAGATTCGGTTCAGCCCCAGCATTTT. Its translation: CASSQDSVQPQHF.

The V call is TRBV7-9, the J call TRBJ2-7; D remains ambiguous. V was cut by 5 bases and J by 2 bases, with 10 bases left in between. This CDR3 is built from 13 residues. From germline, CDR1 is SEHNR and CDR2 FQNEAQ (reference sequence). The CDR3 loop reads CASSMDRPYEQYF. The CDR3 coding sequence is TGTGCCAGCAGCATGGACCGTCCCTACGAGCAGTACTTC.

This clonotype was seen a handful of times. The rearrangement links TRBV30 to TRBJ2-2; D is unclear. The germline V gene has CDR1 GTSNPN and CDR2 SVGIG (reference sequence). This CDR3 region has 14 residues. With 3 bases removed from V and 1 base from J, the gap between germline ends came to 9 bases. CDR3 amino acids: CAWRLGENTGELFF. The CDR3 region has the DNA TGTGCCTGGAGGCTGGGCGAGAACACCGGGGAGCTGTTTTTT.

This clonotype came up once. The chain has TRBV6-2 or TRBV6-3 and TRBJ2-2; no clear D. The CDR3 spans 12 residues. V shed 7 bases and J shed 5 bases, with 8 bases lying between them. Germline V gene sequence: CDR1 MNHEY, CDR2 SVGEGT. For the CDR3, the DNA is TGTGCCAGCATCCACATAACCGGGGAGCTGTTTTTT. Protein: CASIHITGELFF.

In its sample, this clonotype was seen a few times. V and J are TRBV5-1 and TRBJ1-2, with 7 bases lining up with TRBD1. CDR1 SGHRS and CDR2 YFSETQ come from the germline V gene. This CDR3 has 14 amino acids. V gave up 3 bases and J gave up 3 bases; unmatched junction bases: 5. CDR3 residues: CASSSGGTDYGYTF. The DNA for the CDR3 is TGCGCCAGCAGCTCGGGGGGGACAGACTATGGCTACACCTTC.

The chain uses TRBV10-3 and TRBJ2-7, with unresolved D. Germline values: CDR1 ENHRY, CDR2 SYGVKD. V lost 10 bases and J 4 bases, leaving 20 bases between the germline ends. The CDR3 is made up of 14 amino acids. CDR3 bases: TGTGCCACCGCCACGCGCCCTCTCGAGTACGAGCAGTACTTC. Amino acid sequence: CATATRPLEYEQYF.

J is TRBJ2-7 and V is TRBV7-2, with 7 bases that match TRBD1. The V gene's germline CDR1 is SGHTA and CDR2 FQGNSA. V lost 4 bases to trimming and J lost 2 bases; unmatched junction nucleotides: 8. The CDR3 spans 15 residues. CDR3 DNA sequence: TGTGCCAGCAGCTCATCCGGGACAGAGACCTACGAGCAGTACTTC. Residues: CASSSSGTETYEQYF.

As to this clonotype: With a much larger clone just one base away, this may be a read error. It is likely a read error, because the conserved phenylalanine at the end of the CDR3 is missing. The genes are TRBV30 and TRBJ1-1; D uncertain. Trimming took off 3 bases at V and 0 bases at J, with 8 bases between the two ends. Germline-derived CDR1 and CDR2 are GTSNPN and SVGIG (reference sequence). The CDR3 is 13 amino acids. CDR3 residues: CAWRFVMNTEAFS. The CDR3 DNA reads TGTGCCTGGAGATTCGTCATGAACACTGAAGCTTTCTCT.

At least ten counts were recorded for this clonotype. The chain carries TRBV2 and TRBJ1-5, with 7 bases identical to TRBD1. CDR3 length: 13 residues. V was pared by 6 bases and J by 7 bases, with 6 bases of the junction left unmatched. The germline V gene encodes CDR1 SNHLY and CDR2 FYNNEI. The CDR3, as DNA: TGTGCCAGCAGGAGGGACAGCGAACAGCCCCAGCATTTT. It translates to CASRRDSEQPQHF.

There are a few counts of this clonotype. This chain uses TRBV7-2 with TRBJ1-5; no definite D call. Germline V CDR1 and CDR2: SGHTA, FQGNSA. This CDR3 comprises 13 residues. The V gene lost 7 bases and the J gene lost 0 bases, with 7 bases spanning the gap. The CDR3 DNA reads as TGTGCCAGCACGGCAGGTAGCAATCAGCCCCAGCATTTT. As protein: CASTAGSNQPQHF.

The chain combines TRBV20-1 with TRBJ2-7; D unresolved. Germline CDR1 DFQATT, CDR2 SNEGSKA (reference sequence). This CDR3 comprises 13 residues. V was pared by 3 bases and J by 2 bases, with 11 bases between. CDR3 loop: CSASRGLAYEQYF. In DNA form, the CDR3 reads TGCAGTGCTAGCCGTGGGCTAGCCTACGAGCAGTACTTC.

This clonotype was counted between two and nine times. V and J are TRBV6-2 or TRBV6-3 and TRBJ1-5; TRBD1 is a possible D gene (6 bases). Germline CDR1 is MNHEY and CDR2 is SVGEGT. V lost 4 bases to trimming and J lost 3 bases, with 13 bases between them. CDR3 size: 15 residues. For the CDR3, the DNA is TGTGCCAGCAGTTCTCTAGGGGGGCCCAATCAGCCCCAGCATTTT. Amino acid sequence: CASSSLGGPNQPQHF.

The genes are TRBV19 and TRBJ2-2, with D unclear. This CDR3 has 13 residues. The ends were cut back, 3 bases at V and 5 bases at J, with 7 bases in the middle. Germline loops: CDR1 LNHDA, CDR2 SQIVND (reference sequence). The CDR3 here is CASSILMTGELFF. CDR3 sequence (DNA): TGTGCCAGTAGTATTTTAATGACCGGGGAGCTGTTTTTT.

This clonotype showed up many times. The J gene is TRBJ2-7, the V gene TRBV7-3, with 9 bases identical to TRBD2. V shed 3 bases, J shed 3 bases, and the junction held 15 bases outside the gene matches. CDR3 length equals 18 residues. From germline, CDR1 is SGHTA and CDR2 FQGTGA. CDR3 DNA: TGTGCCAGCAGCTTCCTAGCGGGACGATCCGACTTCCACTACGAGCAGTACTTC. This translates into CASSFLAGRSDFHYEQYF.

This clonotype was seen many times. The rearrangement joins TRBV28 to TRBJ1-1; possibly TRBD1 for D (6 bases). Per germline, CDR1 MDHEN and CDR2 SYDVKM. V gave up 9 bases and J gave up 1 base, with 12 bases separating them. CDR3 size: 13 residues. CDR3 in DNA: TGTGCCAGTTGGGGGCTGGGGAACACTGAAGCTTTCTTT. Translation: CASWGLGNTEAFF.

This clonotype was observed many times. This chain joins TRBV6-2 or TRBV6-3 and TRBJ2-6, with 8 bases matching TRBD1. Germline V gives CDR1 MNHEY, CDR2 SVGEGT. J was trimmed by 2 bases and V by 5 bases; bases with no gene match: 8. This CDR3 spans 17 amino acids. DNA of the CDR3: TGTGCCAGCAGTAAGACGCAGGGGGCGCCTGGGGCCAACGTCCTGACTTTC. This gives the protein CASSKTQGAPGANVLTF.

CDR3 sequence reads: CSATRTGVTYEQYF. The CDR3 coding sequence is TGCAGTGCTACTCGGACAGGGGTCACCTACGAGCAGTACTTC. This chain links TRBV20-1 with TRBJ2-7, with 9 bases identical to TRBD1. The CDR3 length is 14 residues. Germline assignment: CDR1 DFQATT and CDR2 SNEGSKA (reference sequence). The trim removed 4 bases at V and 2 bases at J, leaving 6 bases unmatched.

This clonotype was found many times. The genes are TRBV11-2 and TRBJ2-5; 7 bases line up with TRBD2. The CDR3 is made up of 15 amino acids. Trimming at V came to 1 base and at J to 1 base, leaving 3 bases not matched to a gene. Germline assignment: CDR1 SGHAT and CDR2 FQNNGV. Written as DNA, the CDR3 is TGTGCCAGCAGCTTAGTGGGGGGGAGCCAAGAGACCCAGTACTTC. It codes for CASSLVGGSQETQYF.

In its sample, this clonotype was seen many times. The chain links TRBV2 to TRBJ1-1, with a tentative D call TRBD1 (6 bases). V lost 2 bases and J lost 5, with 12 bases in between. The CDR3 loop spans 14 amino acids. The germline V gene encodes CDR1 SNHLY and CDR2 FYNNEI. The CDR3 reads CASSELGAWTEAFF. CDR3 bases: TGTGCCAGCAGTGAATTGGGGGCGTGGACTGAAGCTTTCTTT.

This clonotype was recorded at least ten times. The genes are TRBV28 and TRBJ2-3, with 7 bases fitting TRBD2. V shed 6 bases and J 5 bases; nucleotides not matched to a gene: 20. Looked up from germline, CDR1 is MDHEN and CDR2 is SYDVKM. This CDR3 contains 18 residues. CDR3 sequence: CASRRHTPMAGVRDTQYF. CDR3 sequence (DNA): TGTGCCAGCAGACGACATACCCCTATGGCGGGAGTAAGAGATACGCAGTATTTT.

In its sample, this clonotype was seen many times. The chain links TRBV7-2 to TRBJ2-7, with TRBD2 as a possible D gene (5 bases). The CDR3 extends over 15 amino acids. Germline CDR1 SGHTA, CDR2 FQGNSA. V lost 5 bases, J lost 4 bases, and 18 bases lay in between. The CDR3: CASSRADSPAYEQYF. CDR3 coding DNA: TGTGCCAGCAGCCGAGCGGACTCTCCCGCATACGAGCAGTACTTC.